This T cell receptor beta chain emerged from a study of blood T cell repertoires in COVID-19. Study details: The analysed material was cDNA or gDNA that came from T cells, B-cell-depleted T cells, or PBMCs.

Under the authors' procedure: Quantification of nucleated cells was approximated via reference gene primer amplification. Libraries were prepared by immunoSEQ multiplex PCR; TCRdb keeps only in-frame clonotypes and omits some of them. V and J calls plus clone size are reproduced from that table; the DNA served to infer D and trimming. The sample contains approximately 310,000 clones, approximately 89% of which appear only once. The CDR3 totals 17 residues. The sample taken for sequencing was peripheral blood. This sequence was found in a woman between 50 and 59 years old who had recovered from COVID-19. The chain carries TRBV21-1 and TRBJ1-1. TRBV21-1 is termed a pseudogene. CDR3: CASIPQRKTVLNTEAFF. CDR3 nucleotides: TGTGCCAGCATCCCCCAGCGAAAGACTGTTTTGAACACTGAAGCTTTCTTT.